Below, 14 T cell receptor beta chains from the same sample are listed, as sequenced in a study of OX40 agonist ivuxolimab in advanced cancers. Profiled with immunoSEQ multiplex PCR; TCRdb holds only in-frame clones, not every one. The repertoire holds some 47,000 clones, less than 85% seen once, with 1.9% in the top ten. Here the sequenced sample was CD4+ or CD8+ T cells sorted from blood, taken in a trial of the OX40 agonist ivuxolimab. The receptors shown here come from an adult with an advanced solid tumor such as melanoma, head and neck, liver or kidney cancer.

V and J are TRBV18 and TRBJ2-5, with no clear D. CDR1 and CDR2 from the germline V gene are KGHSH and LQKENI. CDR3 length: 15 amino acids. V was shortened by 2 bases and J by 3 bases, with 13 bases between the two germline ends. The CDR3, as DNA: TGTGCCAGCTCACCAAGGGTGGATAGGAAAGAGACCCAGTACTTC. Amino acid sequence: CASSPRVDRKETQYF.

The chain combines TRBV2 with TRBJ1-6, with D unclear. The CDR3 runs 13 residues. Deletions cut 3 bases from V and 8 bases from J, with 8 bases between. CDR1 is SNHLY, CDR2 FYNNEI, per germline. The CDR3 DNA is TGTGCCAGCAGTGAGAGTTGGGATTCACCCCTCCACTTT. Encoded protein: CASSESWDSPLHF.

Here the CDR3 reads CASSQETAGGTDTQYF. CDR3 coding DNA: TGCGCCAGCAGCCAAGAAACAGCGGGGGGCACAGATACGCAGTATTTT. This rearrangement joins TRBV4-3 to TRBJ2-3, with TRBD2 matching 8 bases. The trim removed 0 bases at V and 1 base at J, leaving 3 bases unmatched. The CDR3 is 16 amino acids. Germline CDR1 LGHNA, CDR2 YSLEER.

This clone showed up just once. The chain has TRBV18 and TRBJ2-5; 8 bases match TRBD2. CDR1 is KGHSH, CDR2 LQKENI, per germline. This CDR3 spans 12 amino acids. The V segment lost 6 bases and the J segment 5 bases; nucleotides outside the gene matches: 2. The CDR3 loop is CASSGLGETQYF. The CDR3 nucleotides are TGTGCCAGCTCGGGACTAGGGGAGACCCAGTACTTC. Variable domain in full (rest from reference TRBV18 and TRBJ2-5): NAGVMQNPRHLVRRRGQEARLRCSPMKGHSHVYWYRQLPEEGLKFMVYLQKENIIDESGMPKERFSAEFPKEGPSILRIQQVVRGDSAAYFCASSGLGETQYFGPGTRLLVL.

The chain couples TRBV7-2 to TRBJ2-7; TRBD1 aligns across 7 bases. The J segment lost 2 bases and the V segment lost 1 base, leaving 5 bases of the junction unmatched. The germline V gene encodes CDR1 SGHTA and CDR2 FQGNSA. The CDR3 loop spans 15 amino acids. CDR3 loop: CASSLVPDRTYEQYF. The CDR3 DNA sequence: TGTGCCAGCAGCTTAGTCCCGGACAGGACCTACGAGCAGTACTTC.

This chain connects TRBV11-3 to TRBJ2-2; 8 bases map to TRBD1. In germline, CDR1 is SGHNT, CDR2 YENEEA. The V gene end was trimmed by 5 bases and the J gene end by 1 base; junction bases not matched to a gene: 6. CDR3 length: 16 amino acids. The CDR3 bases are TGTGCCAGCAGCCCCCCCGACAGGGGGAACACCGGGGAGCTGTTTTTT. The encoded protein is CASSPPDRGNTGELFF.

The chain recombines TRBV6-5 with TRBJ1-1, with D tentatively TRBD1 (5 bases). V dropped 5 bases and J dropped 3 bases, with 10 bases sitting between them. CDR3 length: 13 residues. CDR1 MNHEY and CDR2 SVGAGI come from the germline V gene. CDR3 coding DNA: TGTGCCAGCAGTCAGGGACGGTACACTGAAGCTTTCTTT. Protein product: CASSQGRYTEAFF.

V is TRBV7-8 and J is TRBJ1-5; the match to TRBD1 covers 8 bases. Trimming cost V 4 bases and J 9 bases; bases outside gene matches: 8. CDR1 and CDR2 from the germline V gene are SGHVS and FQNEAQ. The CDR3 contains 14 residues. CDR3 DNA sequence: TGTGCCAGCAGCTCCTGGACAGGGCTGATGCCCCAGCATTTT. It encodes CASSSWTGLMPQHF.

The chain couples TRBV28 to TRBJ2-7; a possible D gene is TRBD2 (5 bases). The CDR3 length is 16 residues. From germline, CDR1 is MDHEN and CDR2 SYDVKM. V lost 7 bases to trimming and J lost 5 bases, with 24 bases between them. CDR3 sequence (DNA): TGTGCCAGCACCGAAAACCAACCCGCGAGGGCTCACGAGCAGTACTTC. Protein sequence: CASTENQPARAHEQYF.

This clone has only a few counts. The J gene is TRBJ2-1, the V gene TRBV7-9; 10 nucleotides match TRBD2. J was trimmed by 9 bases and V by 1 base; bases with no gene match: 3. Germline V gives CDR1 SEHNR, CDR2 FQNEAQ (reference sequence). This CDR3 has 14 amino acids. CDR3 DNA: TGTGCCAGCAGCTTAGGCACTAGCGGGATTGAGCAGTTCTTC. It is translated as CASSLGTSGIEQFF. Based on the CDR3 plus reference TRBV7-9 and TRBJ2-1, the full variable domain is DTGVSQNPRHKITKRGQNVTFRCDPISEHNRLYWYRQTLGQGPEFLTYFQNEAQLEKSRLLSDRFSAERPKGSFSTLEIQRTEQGDSAMYLCASSLGTSGIEQFFGPGTRLTVL.

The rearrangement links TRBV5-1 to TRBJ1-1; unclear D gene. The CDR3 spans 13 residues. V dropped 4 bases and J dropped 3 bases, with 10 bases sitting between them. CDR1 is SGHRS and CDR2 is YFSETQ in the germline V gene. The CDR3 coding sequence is TGCGCCAGCAGCCTACAAAGGGACACTGAAGCTTTCTTT. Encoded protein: CASSLQRDTEAFF.

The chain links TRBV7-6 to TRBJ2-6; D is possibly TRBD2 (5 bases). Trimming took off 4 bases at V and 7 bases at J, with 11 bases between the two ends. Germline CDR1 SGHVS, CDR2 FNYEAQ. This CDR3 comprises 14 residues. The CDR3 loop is CASSSGEGANVLTF. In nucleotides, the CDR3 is TGTGCCAGCAGCTCCGGTGAGGGTGCCAACGTCCTGACTTTC.

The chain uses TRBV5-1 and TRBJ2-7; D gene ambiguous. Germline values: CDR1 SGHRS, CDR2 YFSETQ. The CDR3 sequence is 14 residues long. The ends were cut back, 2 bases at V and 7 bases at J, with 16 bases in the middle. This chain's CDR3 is CASSLRFQDSEQYF. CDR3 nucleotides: TGCGCCAGCAGCTTAAGGTTTCAAGATTCTGAGCAGTACTTC.

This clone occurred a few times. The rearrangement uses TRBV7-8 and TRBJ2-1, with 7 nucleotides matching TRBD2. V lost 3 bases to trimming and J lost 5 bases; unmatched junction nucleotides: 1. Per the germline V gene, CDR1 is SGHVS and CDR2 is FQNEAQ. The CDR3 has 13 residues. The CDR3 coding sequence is TGTGCCAGCAGCTTCCGGGGGGACAATGAGCAGTTCTTC. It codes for CASSFRGDNEQFF.